This T cell receptor (beta chain) was sequenced for a study of shared clonotypes between healthy human individuals (dated by TCRdb to 2018 to 2021). With respect to the entire study: The cohort comprised a couple of women and a few men aged 18 to 49 years. Per donor, leukapheresis produced somewhere between about 0.8 and 9 billion PBMCs. To estimate repertoire size and how much clonotype sharing occurs between individuals, the study deeply sequenced the blood TCR repertoires of roughly 5 healthy adults. To increase sequencing depth and limit assay-specific biases, TCR repertoire library preparation and sequencing were carried out by different laboratories using diverse techniques. For each donor, three plates each were used for CD4 naive and CD4 memory, two plates were used for CD8 naive, and one plate was used for CD8 memory.

The study at large found these results: Pairwise subsampling led to the expectation that sequencing depth would affect the degree of clonotype sharing among donors. Sampling was restricted to blood, and TCR repertoires in tissues likely differ from the TCR repertoires found in blood. Clonotypes shared by all four sorted-subset donors showed higher generation probabilities than non-shared clonotypes. When a few donors were compared, the shared fraction of clonotypes was about 5.4% for naive CD4, about 4% for naive CD8, more than 2% for memory CD4, and 0.4% for memory CD8. Rarefaction of sorted-subset datasets indicated incomplete sequencing despite the large sequencing depth. Larger estimated clonotype richness was generally found for naive subsets than for memory subsets. Because the study included a small number of donors, the genetic and exposure-history diversity represented was limited.

About this clone itself: Its antigen is still unknown. Base-call qualities are not available, and no considerably larger clone is one nucleotide away.

The donors were healthy, HIV-negative adults with no recently reported acute infections or vaccinations. Every donor was a Caucasian adult residing in Nashville, Tennessee, USA. CD4+ T cells were enriched by magnetic negative selection; naive cells were then positively selected on CD45RA, and the negative fraction formed the memory subset. Blood was collected by leukapheresis, and PBMCs were isolated by Ficoll-Histopaque density gradient centrifugation and then cryopreserved in liquid nitrogen vapor phase. Analytical flow cytometry was used to check the purity and quantity of every magnetically sorted T cell population. From each sorted fraction, genomic DNA was isolated and quantified by UV absorbance on a Nanodrop 2000c. CDR1 and CDR2 are read off the germline V gene as SGHTA and FQGNSA. From cysteine to phenylalanine, the CDR3 is 14 amino acids long. Left in the record is the CDR3 DNA by itself, 42 bases read in frame from the first base. V and J lose 5 bases and 1 base, and a span of 11 bases separates them.

TCR CDR3 regions were amplified from genomic DNA by multiplex PCR using the deep immunoSEQ assay. Genomic DNA extracted from each cell subset was distributed evenly over all wells of several immunoSEQ 96-well plates, and each plate served as one replicate. Each replicate PCR for sorted subsets received 150 to 250 ng genomic DNA, equal to 30,000 or so T cell genomes. Purified libraries were measured with a Qubit 3.0 fluorometer, size-checked on a Bioanalyzer 2100, and measured again with the KAPA Library Quantification kit. Every immunoSEQ 96-well plate was sequenced on a separate single-read 150-cycle Illumina NextSeq 550 flow cell. The authors processed their data as follows. The immunoSEQ output contained only junctional sequences without quality scores, so filtering could not match that applied to full-length reads. To assign V/J genes and CDR3, sequences were annotated against IMGT germline references using PyIR, a Python wrapper for IgBLAST v1.9. Reads were removed for weak V/J assignments (E-value above 1e-6), missing CDR3, stop codons, out-of-frame junctions, or ambiguous translated residues. V3J clonotypes were defined as sequences sharing an identical inferred V gene, J gene, and CDR3 amino acid sequence. The percentage overlap between two repertoires was calculated by dividing the number of shared unique clonotypes by the size of the smaller repertoire. Richness of each repertoire was evaluated using RTK rarefaction, the Chao1 estimator, and Recon v2.1 estimates of unobserved clonotypes. For all TCRbeta clonotypes obtained by the gDNA method from four donors, generation probabilities were computed with OLGA. As stored in TCRdb, this immuneACCESS dataset retains in-frame rearrangements with V and J assigned. A fraction of the clones does not appear; measured against another copy, unresolved V genes explain less than half of the discrepancy, and the remainder lacks a known reason. Clonal size and the V and J genes are those of that table, whereas D and trimming came from the DNA. Recorded for this sample are some 2,000,000 clones; more than 90% of them occurred a single time. 0.1% to 0.15% of the sample is held by the ten biggest clonotypes.

This receptor chain uses TRBV7-2 and TRBJ1-1, with the D gene uncertain. The material sequenced was naive CD4+ T cells sorted from blood. Taken with the paper, the label for cell subset or site translates to: CD45RA+ positively selected. This receptor was obtained from a man aged 18 to 35 in good health. CDR3 sequence: CASSRSPTNTEAFF. The nucleotide sequence reads TGTGCCAGCAGCCGATCCCCCACGAACACTGAAGCTTTCTTT.